The 9 T cell receptor beta chains reported below all come from one sample, sequenced in a study of T cell clonality in common variable immunodeficiency (dated by TCRdb to between 2015 and 2017). The method was the immunoSEQ multiplex PCR assay. In its TCRdb copy, this immuneACCESS table keeps in-frame sequences only and misses some clones. Where compared with another copy, unresolved V genes explain less than half of these, and the others have no known cause. This sample has 30,000 to 40,000 clones in the table, none counted a single time. In total, the top ten clones hold roughly 8.9% of the sample. Sequenced input: peripheral blood mononuclear cells. Receptors originate from a person aged 18-70 years in good health.

This clone appeared many times. The read is 3 residues too short to cover the CDR3 end, so that end is filled in from the germline J gene. This chain uses TRBV12-3 or TRBV12-4 with TRBJ1-2, with D unclear. CDR3 length: 15 amino acids. The CDR3 here is CASSNSGRAEKTYTF. Partial CDR3 DNA: TGTGCCAGCAGTAATAGCGGGAGGGCCGAAAAGACC.

This clone was picked up many times. The sequence runs out 3 residues before the end of the CDR3; the remainder is reconstructed from the germline J gene. The chain joins TRBV20-1 to TRBJ1-4, with D unresolved. The V gene's germline CDR1 is DFQATT and CDR2 SNEGSKA (reference sequence). With 7 bases removed from V and 8 bases from J, the gap between germline ends came to 17 bases. The CDR3 has 13 amino acids. The covered CDR3 bases are TGCAGTGTTCCAGCCGGGTTCGGGGAAAAA. Encoded protein: CSVPAGFGEK. The full CDR3 reads CSVPAGFGEKLFF.

This clone was seen repeatedly, ten times or more. With the read ending 3 residues before the CDR3 end, the germline J gene is used to fill in that end. The chain is built from TRBV10-3 and TRBJ1-1; 9 bases map to TRBD1. Trimming at V came to 2 bases and at J to 1 base, leaving 5 bases not matched to a gene. Germline CDR1 reads ENHRY; CDR2 reads SYGVKD. This CDR3 contains 16 residues. CDR3 DNA (partial): TGTGCCATCAGTGAGAATTGGGGACAGGGGAACACTGAA. It codes for CAISENWGQGNTE. The full CDR3 is CAISENWGQGNTEAFF.

This clone turned up a few times. The CDR3 is cut off 3 residues early in the read; its end comes from the germline J gene. This chain connects TRBV2 to TRBJ1-2; 10 positions match TRBD1. The CDR3 has 13 residues. The junction had 7 bases not matched to a gene; V was cut back by 8 bases and J by 7 bases. Per the germline V gene, CDR1 is SNHLY and CDR2 is FYNNEI. The CDR3 here is CASGGQGGVGYTF. The sequenced part of the CDR3 DNA is TGTGCCAGCGGCGGACAGGGGGGGGTTGGC.

This clone was counted many times. The read stops 3 residues short of the end of the CDR3; the missing end is completed from the germline J gene. J is TRBJ2-2 and V is TRBV6-1, with D possibly matching TRBD1 (7 bases). Germline-derived CDR1 and CDR2 are MNHNS and SASEGT. CDR3 length: 16 residues. V lost 2 bases, J lost 5 bases, and 15 bases lay in between. Here the CDR3 reads CASSERQGGGTGELFF. Partial CDR3 DNA: TGTGCCAGCAGTGAACGACAGGGAGGTGGGACCGGGGAG.

This clone has a count of ten or more. One junction end disagrees with the germline gene, perhaps due to a read error. The CDR3 end is not reached by the read, which stops 3 residues before it; the germline J gene fills it in. J is TRBJ1-5 and V is TRBV7-7; 7 nucleotides align to TRBD1. The V gene's germline CDR1 is SSHAT and CDR2 FNYEAQ (reference sequence). There are 14 residues in the CDR3. CDR3 loop: CASSLGTDNQPQHF. The sequenced CDR3 bases are TGTGCTAGCAGCTTAGGGACAGACAATCAGCCC. The full variable domain, completed using reference TRBV7-7 and TRBJ1-5, is GAGVSQSPRYKVTKRGQDVTLRCDPISSHATLYWYQQALGQGPEFLTYFNYEAQPDKSGLPSDRFSAERPEGSISTLTIQRTEQRDSAMYRCASSLGTDNQPQHFGDGTRLSIL.

This clone was seen many times. The sequenced fragment ends 3 residues before the CDR3 boundary, so the rest is inferred from the germline J gene. The rearrangement uses TRBV19 and TRBJ2-1; D unresolved. V was clipped by 2 bases and J by 0 bases, with 11 bases between them. Germline CDR1 is LNHDA and CDR2 is SQIVND (reference sequence). CDR3 length equals 16 residues. Incomplete CDR3 DNA: TGTGCCAGTAGTATAATGGCGCTAGACTCCTACAATGAG. It encodes CASSIMALDSYNE. The full CDR3 protein reads CASSIMALDSYNEQFF.

Many counts were recorded for this clone. The observed sequence ends 3 residues before the CDR3 terminus, with the missing tail filled in from the germline J gene. This chain joins TRBV20-1 and TRBJ2-7; D might be TRBD1 (7 bases). V dropped 5 bases and J dropped 3 bases, with 11 bases sitting between them. Germline values: CDR1 DFQATT, CDR2 SNEGSKA (reference sequence). The CDR3 spans 12 residues. The CDR3 reads CSAPQGGYEQYF. The sequenced part of the CDR3 DNA is TGCAGTGCTCCCCAGGGGGGCTACGAG.

There are many counts of this clone. The DNA read from the CDR3 is TGTGCCAGCAGCTGGACTAGCGGGAGGGCCGGTGAG. Residues: CASSWTSGRAGE. The full CDR3 protein is CASSWTSGRAGEQFF. The chain combines TRBV14 with TRBJ2-1; 15 nucleotides agree with TRBD2. The read terminates 3 residues before the CDR3 end, so the remaining end is supplied by the germline J gene. CDR1 SGHDN and CDR2 FVKESK come from the germline V gene. This CDR3 has 15 amino acids. The ends lost 5 bases at V and 9 bases at J; junction bases unmatched: 5.